One sample yielded the 3 T cell receptor beta chains listed below, sequenced in a study of blood T cell repertoires in COVID-19. Libraries were prepared by immunoSEQ multiplex PCR; TCRdb keeps only in-frame clonotypes and omits some of them. The table lists 90,000 to 150,000 clones, 85% of them singletons, with roughly 10% in the top ten. The sequenced sample consisted of peripheral blood. The receptors were gathered from a man aged 80 or over with acute or convalescent COVID-19.

The rearrangement uses TRBV5-6 and TRBJ2-3, with 7 positions matching TRBD2. Germline V CDR1 and CDR2: SGHDT, YYEEEE. V shed 0 bases, J shed 7 bases, and the junction held 5 bases outside the gene matches. This CDR3 has 14 residues. This CDR3 reads CASSLETSRYTQYF. The CDR3, as DNA: TGTGCCAGCAGCTTGGAGACTAGCCGATATACGCAGTATTTT.

The CDR3 region is CAITGDRAEDTQYF. The DNA for the CDR3 is TGTGCCATCACGGGGGACAGGGCCGAAGATACGCAGTATTTT. The V and J genes are TRBV10-3 and TRBJ2-3; TRBD1 matches 9 bases. The CDR3 runs 14 residues. After removal of 7 bases from V and 5 bases from J, the junction contained 7 bases not matched to a gene. From germline, CDR1 is ENHRY and CDR2 SYGVKD.

This clone was recorded once. V is TRBV30 and J is TRBJ2-3; D not resolved. The CDR3 spans 12 residues. Germline lookup yields CDR1 GTSNPN and CDR2 SVGIG (reference sequence). V lost 3 bases and J 0 bases, leaving 4 bases between the germline ends. The DNA of the CDR3 is TGTGCCTGGAGCGGGAGCACAGATACGCAGTATTTT. As protein: CAWSGSTDTQYF.